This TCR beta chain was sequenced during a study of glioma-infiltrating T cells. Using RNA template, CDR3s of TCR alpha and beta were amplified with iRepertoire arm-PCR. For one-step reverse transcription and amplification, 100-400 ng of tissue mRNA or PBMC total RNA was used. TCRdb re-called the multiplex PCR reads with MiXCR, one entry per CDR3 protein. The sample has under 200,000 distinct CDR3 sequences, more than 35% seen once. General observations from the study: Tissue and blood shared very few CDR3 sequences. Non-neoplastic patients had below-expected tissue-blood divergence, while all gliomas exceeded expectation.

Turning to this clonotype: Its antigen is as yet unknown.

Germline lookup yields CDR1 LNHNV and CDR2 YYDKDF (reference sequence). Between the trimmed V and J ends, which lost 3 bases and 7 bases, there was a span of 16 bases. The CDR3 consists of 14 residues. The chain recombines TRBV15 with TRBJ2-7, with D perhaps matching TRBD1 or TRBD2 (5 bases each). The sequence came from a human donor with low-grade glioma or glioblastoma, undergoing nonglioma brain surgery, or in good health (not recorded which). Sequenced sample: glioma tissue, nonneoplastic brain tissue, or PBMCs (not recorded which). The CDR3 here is CATSRSWGTGEQYF. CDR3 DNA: TGTGCCACCAGCAGGTCCTGGGGGACGGGGGAGCAGTACTTC.